This TCR beta chain emerged from a study of blood T cells in healthy people across ages. Primed by a sample-barcoded 5' primer and a J-beta primer mix, a second PCR proceeded for roughly 7 to 12 cycles. TCRdb processed the 5' RACE reads anew with MiXCR; each CDR3 protein has one entry. The sample has around 580,000 distinct CDR3 sequences, roughly 43% seen once; the top ten hold approximately 25%. This clonotype was found a few times. Sequencing was carried out using blood. The origin of this receptor is a man of 80 years or more in good health.

CDR3 loop: CASSYASSNEKLFF. CDR3 DNA sequence: TGTGCCAGCAGTTACGCGAGTAGTAATGAAAAACTGTTTTTT. The chain recombines TRBV6-6 with TRBJ1-4, with D uncertain. CDR3 size: 14 residues. V was clipped by 2 bases and J by 4 bases, with 8 bases between them. Per germline, CDR1 MNHNY and CDR2 SVGAGI (reference sequence).